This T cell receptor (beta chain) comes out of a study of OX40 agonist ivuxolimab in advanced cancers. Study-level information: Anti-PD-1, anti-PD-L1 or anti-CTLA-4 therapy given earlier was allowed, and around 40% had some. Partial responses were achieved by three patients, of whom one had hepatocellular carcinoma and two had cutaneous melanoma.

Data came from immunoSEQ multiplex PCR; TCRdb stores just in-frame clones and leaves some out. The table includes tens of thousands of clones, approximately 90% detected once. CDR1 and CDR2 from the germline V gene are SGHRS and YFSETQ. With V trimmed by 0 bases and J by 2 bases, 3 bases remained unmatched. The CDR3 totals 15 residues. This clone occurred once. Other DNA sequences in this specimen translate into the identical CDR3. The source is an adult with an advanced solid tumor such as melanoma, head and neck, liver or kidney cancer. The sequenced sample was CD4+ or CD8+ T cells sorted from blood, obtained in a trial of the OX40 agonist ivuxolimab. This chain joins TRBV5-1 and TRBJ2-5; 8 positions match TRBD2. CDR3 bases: TGCGCCAGCAGCTTGGTGGCGGGGGGACAAGAGACCCAGTACTTC. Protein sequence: CASSLVAGGQETQYF. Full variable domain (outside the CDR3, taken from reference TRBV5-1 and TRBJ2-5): KAGVTQTPRYLIKTRGQQVTLSCSPISGHRSVSWYQQTPGQGLQFLFEYFSETQRNKGNFPGRFSGRQFSNSRSEMNVSTLELGDSALYLCASSLVAGGQETQYFGPGTRLLVL.